The 20 T cell receptor beta chains below were found in one sample sequenced in a study of blood T cell repertoires in COVID-19. Repertoires were generated with immunoSEQ multiplex PCR, while TCRdb's copy carries only in-frame clones and drops some. The table records hundreds of thousands of clones, 89% of them present only once. The sample comprised peripheral blood. These receptors were taken from a woman aged 25 to 45 with COVID-19, enrolled during active disease.

The chain uses TRBV5-4 and TRBJ1-1; TRBD1 is a possible D gene (6 bases). This CDR3 is 16 amino acids long. Trimming left V 0 bases short and J 4 bases short, with 16 bases between. The germline V gene has CDR1 SGHNT and CDR2 YYREEE (reference sequence). This chain's CDR3 is CASSLVGSGAPTEAFF. CDR3 DNA sequence: TGTGCCAGCAGCTTGGTAGGGTCAGGGGCCCCCACTGAAGCTTTCTTT.

A single count supports this clone. The chain is built from TRBV5-4 and TRBJ1-3; D possibly corresponds to TRBD1 (6 bases). This CDR3 is 14 amino acids long. V lost 4 bases and J 8 bases, leaving 16 bases between the germline ends. Germline CDR1 reads SGHNT; CDR2 reads YYREEE (reference sequence). CDR3 residues: CASSPGQGRDTIYF. CDR3 DNA: TGTGCCAGCAGCCCGGGACAAGGTCGAGACACCATATATTTT.

V gene TRBV12-3 or TRBV12-4 combines with J gene TRBJ1-5, with D possibly matching TRBD1 (5 bases). V was trimmed by 4 bases and J by 5 bases, leaving 9 bases between them. CDR3 size: 13 residues. The CDR3 protein is CASSSDSYQPQHF. The CDR3 nucleotides are TGTGCCAGCAGTTCTGACAGCTATCAGCCCCAGCATTTT.

The chain combines TRBV19 with TRBJ2-5; 9 nucleotides line up with TRBD1. The CDR3 consists of 16 residues. Germline V gives CDR1 LNHDA, CDR2 SQIVND (reference sequence). The junction had 12 bases not matched to a gene; V was cut back by 5 bases and J by 5 bases. The CDR3 DNA is TGTGCCAGTAGTCCCAACCCGGGACAGGGCAGGGAGACCCAGTACTTC. This sequence encodes CASSPNPGQGRETQYF.

This sequence joins TRBV4-1 and TRBJ1-4, with unresolved D. V was shortened by 0 bases and J by 8 bases, with 16 bases between the two germline ends. CDR1 is MGHRA, CDR2 YSYEKL, per germline. The CDR3 is 16 residues long. The DNA of the CDR3 is TGCGCCAGCAGCCAAGATAGAGGAGTTCTTAGGGAAAAACTGTTTTTT. Its translation is CASSQDRGVLREKLFF.

This CDR3 reads CASSSTTPGLAGVLDETQYF. CDR3 sequence (DNA): TGTGCCAGCAGTTCGACGACCCCGGGACTAGCGGGGGTCTTAGATGAGACCCAGTACTTC. V and J are TRBV27 and TRBJ2-5; 14 bases line up with TRBD2. The CDR3 has 20 residues. Trimming took 4 bases from V and 5 from J; bases not matched to a gene: 18. Per germline, CDR1 MNHEY and CDR2 SMNVEV (reference sequence).

The rearrangement links TRBV30 to TRBJ1-3; 9 bases match TRBD1. The germline CDR1 and CDR2 sequences are GTSNPN and SVGIG (reference sequence). The CDR3 extends over 14 amino acids. The V and J ends lost 5 bases and 6 bases, in that order; junction bases with no gene match: 8. CDR3 amino acids: CAWDNGTGINTIYF. For the CDR3, the DNA is TGTGCCTGGGACAACGGGACAGGGATAAACACCATATATTTT.

CDR3 sequence: CASRLSRATNEKLFF. The CDR3 nucleotides read TGTGCCAGCCGCCTGAGCAGGGCAACTAATGAAAAACTGTTTTTT. This chain links TRBV6-5 with TRBJ1-4; D is perhaps TRBD1 (5 bases). In germline, CDR1 is MNHEY, CDR2 SVGAGI. CDR3 size: 15 residues. Deletions cut 8 bases from V and 0 bases from J, with 13 bases between.

This clone was seen a handful of times. The chain uses TRBV6-1 and TRBJ1-2; 11 bases are shared with TRBD1. Germline values: CDR1 MNHNS, CDR2 SASEGT. This CDR3 has 17 residues. V lost 2 bases and J lost 0; bases outside the gene matches: 5. The DNA of the CDR3 is TGTGCCAGCAGTGAACGGTGGGACAGGGGGGCTAACTATGGCTACACCTTC. Protein sequence: CASSERWDRGANYGYTF.

The chain joins TRBV11-3 to TRBJ2-4, with a tentative D call TRBD1 (5 bases). Trimming pared 3 bases from V and 3 bases from J, leaving 6 bases between. Germline V lookup: CDR1 SGHNT, CDR2 YENEEA. This CDR3 has 13 residues. CDR3 sequence: CASSLTVKNIQYF. In DNA, the CDR3 is TGTGCCAGCAGCTTGACAGTCAAAAACATTCAGTACTTC.

The chain has TRBV12-5 and TRBJ2-3; 7 bases align to TRBD2. The CDR3 has 13 amino acids. J lost 2 bases, V lost 6 bases, and 2 bases had no gene match. CDR1 and CDR2 (germline): LGHNT, FRNRAP. The DNA for the CDR3 is TGTGCTAGTGGCAGCGGGGCCACAGATACGCAGTATTTT. It is translated as CASGSGATDTQYF.

This chain links TRBV28 with TRBJ1-5; D not resolved. The CDR3 extends over 16 amino acids. Between the trimmed V and J ends, which lost 2 bases and 5 bases, there was a span of 16 bases. The germline CDR1 and CDR2 sequences are MDHEN and SYDVKM. Written as DNA, the CDR3 is TGTGCCAGCAGTTTACACGAGGGAGGAAAGCATCAGCCCCAGCATTTT. This sequence encodes CASSLHEGGKHQPQHF.

V is TRBV19 and J is TRBJ2-2, with 10 bases aligning to TRBD2. In germline, CDR1 is LNHDA, CDR2 SQIVND (reference sequence). V shed 4 bases and J 2 bases; nucleotides not matched to a gene: 4. The CDR3 consists of 16 residues. CDR3: CASSRRTSGNTGELFF. The CDR3 nucleotides are TGTGCCAGTAGTAGAAGGACTAGCGGAAACACCGGGGAGCTGTTTTTT. The variable domain in full, with the rest retrieved from reference TRBV19 and TRBJ2-2, is DGGITQSPKYLFRKEGQNVTLSCEQNLNHDAMYWYRQDPGQGLRLIYYSQIVNDFQKGDIAEGYSVSREKKESFPLTVTSAQKNPTAFYLCASSRRTSGNTGELFFGEGSRLTVL.

The V call is TRBV5-1, the J call TRBJ1-4; D is perhaps TRBD1 (6 bases). The V end was cut by 4 bases, the J end by 3 bases, with 10 bases between. The CDR3 is 14 amino acids. Germline-derived CDR1 and CDR2 are SGHRS and YFSETQ. CDR3 in DNA: TGCGCCAGCAGCCCAGGGGCCTCTAATGAAAAACTGTTTTTT. This sequence encodes CASSPGASNEKLFF. The full variable domain, in which reference TRBV5-1 and TRBJ1-4 provide the parts outside the CDR3, is KAGVTQTPRYLIKTRGQQVTLSCSPISGHRSVSWYQQTPGQGLQFLFEYFSETQRNKGNFPGRFSGRQFSNSRSEMNVSTLELGDSALYLCASSPGASNEKLFFGSGTQLSVL.

This chain joins TRBV6-1 and TRBJ1-5; D is uncertain. Germline assignment: CDR1 MNHNS and CDR2 SASEGT. This CDR3 region has 14 residues. Trimming removed 3 bases at V and 4 bases at J, with 10 bases between. The chain's CDR3 is CASSDPGINQPQHF. CDR3 nucleotide sequence: TGTGCCAGCAGTGACCCGGGAATTAATCAGCCCCAGCATTTT.

The V gene is TRBV12-3 or TRBV12-4, the J gene TRBJ1-1; no firm D call. The V and J ends lost 7 bases and 7 bases respectively, with 13 bases between them. CDR3 length: 12 amino acids. CDR3 sequence: CASTLVPFEAFF. The CDR3, as DNA: TGTGCCAGCACTCTCGTCCCCTTTGAAGCTTTCTTT.

The chain links TRBV28 to TRBJ1-1; no definite D call. Germline values: CDR1 MDHEN, CDR2 SYDVKM. CDR3 length: 13 residues. Trimming pared 2 bases from V and 7 bases from J, leaving 11 bases between. CDR3: CASSLGQVYEAFF. In DNA, the CDR3 is TGTGCCAGCAGTTTAGGGCAGGTCTATGAAGCTTTCTTT. Combining the CDR3 with reference TRBV28 and TRBJ1-1 gives the whole variable domain DVKVTQSSRYLVKRTGEKVFLECVQDMDHENMFWYRQDPGLGLRLIYFSYDVKMKEKGDIPEGYSVSREKKERFSLILESASTNQTSMYLCASSLGQVYEAFFGQGTRLTVV.

The chain has TRBV11-3 and TRBJ2-1; 8 nucleotides align to TRBD2. V was clipped by 5 bases and J by 4 bases; unmatched bases: 10. The CDR3 is 16 residues long. In germline, CDR1 is SGHNT, CDR2 YENEEA. CDR3 sequence (DNA): TGTGCCAGCAGCCCCAGAATAGCGGGGATTTACAATGAGCAGTTCTTC. This encodes CASSPRIAGIYNEQFF.

J is TRBJ2-3 and V is TRBV7-9; D call uncertain. This CDR3 has 13 residues. V lost 0 bases, J lost 3 bases, and 4 bases lay in between. Germline V gives CDR1 SEHNR, CDR2 FQNEAQ (reference sequence). Here the CDR3 DNA reads TGTGCCAGCAGCTTAGCTCAGACAGATACGCAGTATTTT. Protein sequence: CASSLAQTDTQYF.

V is TRBV7-8 and J is TRBJ1-1; 7 nucleotides agree with TRBD1. The V segment lost 5 bases and the J segment 4 bases; nucleotides outside the gene matches: 7. Looked up from germline, CDR1 is SGHVS and CDR2 is FQNEAQ. The CDR3 length is 14 residues. CDR3 in amino acids: CASSNDRVGTEAFF. For the CDR3, the DNA is TGTGCCAGCAGCAACGACAGGGTGGGCACTGAAGCTTTCTTT.